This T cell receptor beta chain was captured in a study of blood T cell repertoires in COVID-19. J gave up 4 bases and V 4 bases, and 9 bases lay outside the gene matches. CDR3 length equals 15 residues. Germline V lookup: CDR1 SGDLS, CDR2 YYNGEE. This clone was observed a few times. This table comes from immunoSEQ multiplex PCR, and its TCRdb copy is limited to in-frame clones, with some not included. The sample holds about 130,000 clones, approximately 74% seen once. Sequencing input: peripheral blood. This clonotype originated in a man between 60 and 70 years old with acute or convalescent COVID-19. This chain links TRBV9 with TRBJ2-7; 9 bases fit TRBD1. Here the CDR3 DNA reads TGTGCCAGCAGCTCTCCCCCGACAGGGGGGTACGAGCAGTACTTC. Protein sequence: CASSSPPTGGYEQYF.